These 24 T cell receptor beta chains were all obtained from the same sample, sequenced in a study of identical twins. TCRdb independently ran MiXCR on the 5' RACE reads; one entry per CDR3 protein. The data contain about 890,000 distinct CDR3 sequences, 9% to 15% of them singletons. These records were also assigned to another study, of yellow fever vaccine responses in identical twins.

The specimen was PBMCs. These receptors came from a woman aged 18-29 years in good health.

This sequence joins TRBV7-9 and TRBJ2-1, with D possibly TRBD2 on 6 matching bases. V was trimmed by 8 bases and J by 0 bases, leaving 11 bases between them. The CDR3 length is 14 residues. Germline V gene sequence: CDR1 SEHNR, CDR2 FQNEAQ (reference sequence). The CDR3 nucleotides read TGTGCCAGCCTCGGGACTTACTCCTACAATGAGCAGTTCTTC. It is translated as CASLGTYSYNEQFF.

The chain joins TRBV7-9 to TRBJ2-3; D is possibly TRBD1 (5 bases). Trimming stripped 5 bases from V and 3 bases from J, with 18 bases between. Germline CDR1 and CDR2: SEHNR and FQNEAQ (reference sequence). CDR3 length: 16 amino acids. The CDR3 nucleotides are TGTGCCAGCAGCCCGTACCTGACCCAGGGAACAGATACGCAGTATTTT. It specifies CASSPYLTQGTDTQYF. The complete variable domain, with remaining parts taken from reference TRBV7-9 and TRBJ2-3, reads DTGVSQNPRHKITKRGQNVTFRCDPISEHNRLYWYRQTLGQGPEFLTYFQNEAQLEKSRLLSDRFSAERPKGSFSTLEIQRTEQGDSAMYLCASSPYLTQGTDTQYFGPGTRLTVL.

Details on this clonotype: Possible read error: a much larger clone is one base away. Because it lacks the conserved phenylalanine or tryptophan at the end, this CDR3 is likely a read error. The genes are TRBV20-1 and TRBJ1-1; D gene unclear. Germline V gene data show CDR1 as DFQATT and CDR2 as SNEGSKA (reference sequence). V was clipped by 6 bases and J by 6 bases, with 17 bases between them. CDR3 length equals 13 residues. CDR3 in DNA: TGCAGTGCCAAGCGCCCCTTTAACGCTGAAGCTTTCCTT. This sequence encodes CSAKRPFNAEAFL.

This clonotype has ten or more counts. The chain combines TRBV5-1 with TRBJ2-1, with a tentative D call TRBD1 (5 bases). Germline CDR1 and CDR2: SGHRS and YFSETQ. V was trimmed by 2 bases and J by 2 bases, leaving 8 bases between them. CDR3 length: 14 residues. The DNA for the CDR3 is TGCGCCAGCAGCTTAGGGGCGACCTACAATGAGCAGTTCTTC. This codes for CASSLGATYNEQFF.

This clonotype turned up a few times. The chain combines TRBV21-1 with TRBJ2-7; TRBD1, the D gene given by the table, was not confirmed from the DNA. TRBV21-1 is a listed pseudogene. The CDR3 length is 17 residues. The CDR3 here is CASSKYPPPRCFYEQYF. The CDR3 nucleotides read TGTGCCAGCAGCAAATACCCTCCGCCCCGATGTTTCTACGAGCAGTACTTC.

The table lists this clonotype with many counts. The genes are TRBV20-1 and TRBJ1-1, with D possibly TRBD1 on 5 matching bases. Trimming removed 4 bases at V and 8 bases at J, with 23 bases between. This CDR3 contains 15 residues. The V gene's germline CDR1 is DFQATT and CDR2 SNEGSKA (reference sequence). This chain's CDR3 is CSATPGTDTLGEAFF. The CDR3 DNA is TGCAGTGCTACACCCGGGACGGACACCCTGGGGGAAGCTTTCTTT.

In this sample, this clonotype turned up a few times. In DNA, the CDR3 is TGTGCCAGCAGCCATCCGGGACTAGCCTCTTCAGGGAACATTCAGTACTTC. This sequence encodes CASSHPGLASSGNIQYF. V gene TRBV28 combines with J gene TRBJ2-4, with TRBD2 matching over 9 bases. The V segment lost 6 bases and the J segment 7 bases; nucleotides outside the gene matches: 16. The CDR3 is 17 amino acids. CDR1 is MDHEN and CDR2 is SYDVKM in the germline V gene.

The V gene is TRBV6-1, the J gene TRBJ2-7; weak D call: TRBD2 (5 bases). This CDR3 comprises 15 residues. Between the trimmed V and J ends, which lost 2 bases and 3 bases, there was a span of 14 bases. CDR1 and CDR2 from the germline V gene are MNHNS and SASEGT. CDR3 in amino acids: CASSETPGIYYEQYV. The DNA for the CDR3 is TGTGCCAGCAGTGAAACCCCCGGGATCTACTACGAGCAGTACGTC.

This sequence joins TRBV18 and TRBJ2-2; 8 nucleotides match TRBD2. This CDR3 contains 18 residues. Losses at the gene ends were 1 base for V and 4 bases for J; bases not matched to a gene: 11. In germline, CDR1 is KGHSH, CDR2 LQKENI. Here the CDR3 DNA reads TGTGCCAGCTCACCACGAAGGGCCAGCGGGGGAAGCACCGGGGAGCTGTTTTTT. Translating it yields CASSPRRASGGSTGELFF.

This clonotype was counted a few times. The chain combines TRBV6-5 with TRBJ1-2; D gene unclear. CDR1 and CDR2 (germline): MNHEY, SVGAGI. The germline V and J ends were trimmed by 2 bases and 0 bases, with 10 bases remaining between them. This CDR3 contains 15 residues. The CDR3: CASSYPSNSNYGYTF. CDR3 in DNA: TGTGCCAGCAGTTACCCCTCGAATTCTAACTATGGCTACACCTTC.

The rearrangement joins TRBV12-3 or TRBV12-4 to TRBJ1-1; maybe TRBD1 (6 bases). The V and J ends lost 3 bases and 0 bases respectively, with 8 bases between them. This CDR3 has 14 residues. The CDR3 sequence is CASSFRQVNTEAFF. The CDR3 DNA is TGTGCCAGCAGTTTTCGACAGGTGAACACTGAAGCTTTCTTT.

The chain joins TRBV11-2 to TRBJ2-3; 7 bases align to TRBD2. Germline V gives CDR1 SGHAT, CDR2 FQNNGV. CDR3 size: 18 residues. Germline trimming cut 5 bases from V and 0 bases from J; bases unmatched to any gene: 14. The CDR3 sequence: CASSQRGRGALSTDTQYF. In DNA form, the CDR3 reads TGTGCCAGCAGCCAGCGGGGTAGGGGAGCTCTTAGCACAGATACGCAGTATTTT.

A few counts support this clonotype. The V and J genes are TRBV14 and TRBJ1-3; TRBD1 matches 7 bases. The CDR3 consists of 14 residues. Losses at the gene ends were 0 bases for V and 9 bases for J; bases not matched to a gene: 5. Looked up from germline, CDR1 is SGHDN and CDR2 is FVKESK. This CDR3 is CASSQDPRGTTIYF. The CDR3 nucleotides are TGTGCCAGCAGCCAAGACCCCAGGGGGACCACCATATATTTT.

A few counts support this clonotype. In DNA form, the CDR3 reads TGCGCCAGCAGGAACCAGGAGAACACTGAAGCTTTCTTT. This translates into CASRNQENTEAFF. The V gene is TRBV10-1, the J gene TRBJ1-1; D ambiguous. Germline CDR1 reads WNHNN; CDR2 reads SYGVQD (reference sequence). V was clipped by 6 bases and J by 1 base, with 9 bases between them. The CDR3 is made up of 13 amino acids.

The CDR3 coding sequence is TGTGCCATCAGTGAGTCGGGCAAGGGGGAGACCCAGTACTTC. Translating it yields CAISESGKGETQYF. This chain uses TRBV10-3 with TRBJ2-5; D is perhaps TRBD1 (5 bases). CDR3 size: 14 residues. V dropped 0 bases and J dropped 5 bases, with 10 bases sitting between them. Germline V CDR1 and CDR2: ENHRY, SYGVKD.

This chain uses TRBV12-3 or TRBV12-4 with TRBJ2-7; 9 nucleotides agree with TRBD1. V lost 7 bases, J lost 2 bases, and 6 bases stayed unmatched. The CDR3 is made up of 14 amino acids. CDR3 in DNA: TGTGCCAGCAAGGGACAGGGAAGCCCCTACGAGCAGTACTTC. Translated: CASKGQGSPYEQYF.

This rearrangement joins TRBV5-1 to TRBJ1-1; D unclear. CDR3 length: 15 residues. Germline V gene data show CDR1 as SGHRS and CDR2 as YFSETQ. Between the trimmed V and J ends, which lost 2 bases and 0 bases, there was a span of 11 bases. The CDR3 is CASSLTADMNTEAFF. CDR3 nucleotides: TGCGCCAGCAGCTTAACAGCAGACATGAACACTGAAGCTTTCTTT.

This clonotype appeared many times. The CDR3 DNA is TGTGCCAGCAGTCAGGGACAATTCACTGAAGCTTTCTTT. Translated, it gives CASSQGQFTEAFF. V is TRBV12-3 or TRBV12-4 and J is TRBJ1-1; TRBD1 might be the D (6 bases). The CDR3 loop spans 13 amino acids. V was trimmed by 5 bases and J by 4 bases, leaving 11 bases between them.

This clonotype was seen many times. The chain recombines TRBV3-1 with TRBJ1-2; D remains unclear. V was cut by 0 bases and J by 7 bases, with 18 bases left in between. The CDR3 sequence is 16 residues long. The germline V gene has CDR1 LGHDT and CDR2 YNNKEL (reference sequence). CDR3 region: CASSQDLVKGTRGYTF. For the CDR3, the DNA is TGTGCCAGCAGCCAAGATCTTGTTAAGGGTACTCGTGGCTACACCTTC.

This clonotype was seen ten or more times. The chain is built from TRBV5-1 and TRBJ1-3, with D maybe TRBD1 (5 bases). V lost 4 bases and J 0 bases, leaving 8 bases between the germline ends. The germline V gene has CDR1 SGHRS and CDR2 YFSETQ. The CDR3 has 14 amino acids. The CDR3 loop is CASSKGISGNTIYF. CDR3 DNA sequence: TGCGCCAGCAGCAAGGGGATCTCTGGAAACACCATATATTTT.

Points on this clonotype: One junction end does not reproduce the germline sequence, and a read error may be involved. The chain combines TRBV25-1 with TRBJ2-7, with TRBD1 matching 8 bases. The CDR3 sequence is 12 residues long. Germline V gives CDR1 MGHDK, CDR2 SYGVNS. The CDR3 region has the DNA TGTGCCAGCATAGGACAGGGCTACGGGCAGTACTTC. The encoded protein is CASIGQGYGQYF.

The chain combines TRBV6-1 with TRBJ2-1; 9 positions agree with TRBD2. The germline V gene has CDR1 MNHNS and CDR2 SASEGT. Trimming cost V 3 bases and J 6 bases; bases outside gene matches: 9. The CDR3 is 16 residues long. This CDR3 is CASSDLAGSIGNEQFF. The CDR3 coding sequence is TGTGCCAGCAGTGATCTAGCGGGATCTATAGGCAATGAGCAGTTCTTC.

V gene TRBV7-9 combines with J gene TRBJ1-5, with a tentative D call TRBD1 (6 bases). Trimming pared 6 bases from V and 4 bases from J, leaving 10 bases between. The CDR3 is 13 amino acids. Per the germline V gene, CDR1 is SEHNR and CDR2 is FQNEAQ (reference sequence). DNA for the CDR3: TGTGCCAGCAGTTCAGGGGCTAATCAGCCCCAGCATTTT. Translating it yields CASSSGANQPQHF.

Here the CDR3 DNA reads TGTGCCAGCAGTCAGACAGTACTCTCCTACAATGAGCAGTTCTTC. Encoded protein: CASSQTVLSYNEQFF. The V call is TRBV27, the J call TRBJ2-1; the D gene is possibly TRBD1 (5 bases). Germline CDR1 reads MNHEY; CDR2 reads SMNVEV (reference sequence). The CDR3 is 15 amino acids. The ends were cut back, 5 bases at V and 0 bases at J, with 11 bases in the middle.